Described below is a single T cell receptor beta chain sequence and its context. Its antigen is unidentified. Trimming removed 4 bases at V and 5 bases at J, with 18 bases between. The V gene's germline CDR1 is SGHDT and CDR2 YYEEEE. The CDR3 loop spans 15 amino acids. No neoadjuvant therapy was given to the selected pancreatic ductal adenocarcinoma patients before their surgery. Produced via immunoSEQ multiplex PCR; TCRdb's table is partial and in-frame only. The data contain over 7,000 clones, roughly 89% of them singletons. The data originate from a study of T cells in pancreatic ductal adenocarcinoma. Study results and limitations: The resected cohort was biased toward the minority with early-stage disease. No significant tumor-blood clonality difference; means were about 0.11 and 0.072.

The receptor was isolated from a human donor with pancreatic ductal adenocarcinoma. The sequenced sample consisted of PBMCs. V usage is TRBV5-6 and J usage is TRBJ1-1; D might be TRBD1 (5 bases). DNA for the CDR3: TGTGCCAGCAGCGCCCCCTCGGGGGGAGGAACTGAAGCTTTCTTT. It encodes CASSAPSGGGTEAFF.